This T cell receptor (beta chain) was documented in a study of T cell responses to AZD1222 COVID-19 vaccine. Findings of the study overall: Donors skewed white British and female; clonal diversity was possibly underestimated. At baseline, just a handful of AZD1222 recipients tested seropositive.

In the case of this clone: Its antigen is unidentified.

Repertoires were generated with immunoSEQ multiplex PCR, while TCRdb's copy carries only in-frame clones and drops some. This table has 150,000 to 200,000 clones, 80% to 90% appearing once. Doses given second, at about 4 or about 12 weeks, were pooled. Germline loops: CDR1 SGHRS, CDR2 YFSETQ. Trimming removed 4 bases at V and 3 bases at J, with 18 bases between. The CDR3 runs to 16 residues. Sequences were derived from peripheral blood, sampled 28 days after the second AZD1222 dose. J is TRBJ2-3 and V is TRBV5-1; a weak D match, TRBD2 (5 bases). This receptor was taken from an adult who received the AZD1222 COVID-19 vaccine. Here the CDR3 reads CASSPTNGVRTDTQYF. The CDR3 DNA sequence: TGCGCCAGCAGCCCCACCAACGGGGTCCGGACAGATACGCAGTATTTT.